The 10 T cell receptor beta chains listed next were all sequenced from one sample in a study of blood T cell repertoires in COVID-19. Assay used: immunoSEQ multiplex PCR; TCRdb lists only in-frame clones, some missing. Among 200,000 to 250,000 clones listed, about four fifths were seen once. Sample: PBMCs or T cells enriched from blood (not recorded which). The receptors shown here come from a woman aged 50 to 60 who had been exposed to COVID-19.

DNA of the CDR3: TGCGCCAGCAGCTTGCCCACGGGACTAGCGCACACCGGGGAGCTGTTTTTT. Amino acid sequence: CASSLPTGLAHTGELFF. The V gene is TRBV5-1, the J gene TRBJ2-2, with 10 positions matching TRBD2. This CDR3 has 17 amino acids. Germline assignment: CDR1 SGHRS and CDR2 YFSETQ. V shed 1 base, J shed 3 bases, and the junction held 6 bases outside the gene matches.

The V call is TRBV10-2, the J call TRBJ1-1; no clear D gene. CDR1 is WSHSY and CDR2 is SAAADI in the germline V gene. Trimming shortened V by 3 bases and J by 7 bases, and 9 bases separated the two germline ends. This CDR3 is 12 amino acids long. The CDR3 sequence: CASSEASLEAFF. In DNA form, the CDR3 reads TGCGCCAGCAGTGAAGCCTCACTTGAAGCTTTCTTT.

The chain combines TRBV5-5 with TRBJ1-2; 10 positions match TRBD1. The CDR3 loop spans 14 amino acids. V shed 4 bases and J 6 bases; nucleotides not matched to a gene: 6. The germline gives CDR1 SGHKS, CDR2 YYEKEE (reference sequence). The CDR3 sequence is CASSTRGQGDGYTF. CDR3 sequence (DNA): TGTGCCAGCAGCACCCGAGGACAGGGGGATGGCTACACCTTC.

This chain links TRBV28 with TRBJ1-1, with a tentative D call TRBD1 (6 bases). Germline V CDR1 and CDR2: MDHEN, SYDVKM. The CDR3 contains 16 residues. Trimming stripped 5 bases from V and 5 bases from J, with 21 bases between. CDR3 nucleotide sequence: TGTGCCAGCAGTGTCCAGGGGTCCTCACTCGGGACTGAAGCTTTCTTT. Protein product: CASSVQGSSLGTEAFF.

The genes are TRBV19 and TRBJ1-1, with D hard to call. The V end was cut by 5 bases, the J end by 3 bases, with 10 bases between. The V gene's germline CDR1 is LNHDA and CDR2 SQIVND (reference sequence). CDR3 size: 13 residues. The CDR3 spells CASSPGQDTEAFF. The CDR3 nucleotides are TGTGCCAGTAGTCCCGGCCAGGACACTGAAGCTTTCTTT.

This clone was picked up one time. The V and J genes are TRBV20-1 and TRBJ1-1, with 10 bases aligning to TRBD1. With V trimmed by 3 bases and J by 6 bases, 13 bases remained unmatched. CDR1 is DFQATT, CDR2 SNEGSKA, per germline (reference sequence). CDR3 length equals 16 residues. CDR3: CSASRTGGSRGAEAFF. CDR3 nucleotides: TGCAGTGCTAGTAGGACAGGGGGGTCACGAGGGGCTGAAGCTTTCTTT.

J is TRBJ2-7 and V is TRBV3-1 (or the pseudogene TRBV3-2), with TRBD2 identical over 7 bases. The CDR3 consists of 14 residues. Germline V gene data show CDR1 as LGHDT and CDR2 as YNNKEL (reference sequence). The ends lost 4 bases at V and 5 bases at J; junction bases unmatched: 8. The chain's CDR3 is CASSPRLALNEQYF. The CDR3 DNA reads TGTGCCAGCAGCCCCAGACTAGCTTTAAACGAGCAGTACTTC.

The chain uses TRBV2 and TRBJ2-1, with D possibly matching TRBD2 (5 bases). The length of the CDR3 is 14 residues. V was cut by 5 bases and J by 7 bases, with 15 bases left in between. Looked up from germline, CDR1 is SNHLY and CDR2 is FYNNEI. In nucleotides, the CDR3 is TGTGCCAGCAGTTACGGGTCTAGCTTTAATGAGCAGTTCTTC. This sequence encodes CASSYGSSFNEQFF.

The gene calls are TRBV2 and TRBJ1-4; 8 bases fit TRBD1. Germline values: CDR1 SNHLY, CDR2 FYNNEI. After removal of 4 bases from V and 5 bases from J, the junction contained 3 bases not matched to a gene. CDR3 length: 14 residues. The CDR3 DNA reads as TGTGCCAGCAGTGTTGGGACAGGAAATGAAAAACTGTTTTTT. Protein product: CASSVGTGNEKLFF. Combining the CDR3 with reference TRBV2 and TRBJ1-4 gives the whole variable domain EPEVTQTPSHQVTQMGQEVILRCVPISNHLYFYWYRQILGQKVEFLVSFYNNEISEKSEIFDDQFSVERPDGSNFTLKIRSTKLEDSAMYFCASSVGTGNEKLFFGSGTQLSVL.

V usage is TRBV6-5 and J usage is TRBJ1-2, with 12 bases lining up with TRBD1. The junction had 5 bases not matched to a gene; V was cut back by 5 bases and J by 4 bases. Looked up from germline, CDR1 is MNHEY and CDR2 is SVGAGI. The CDR3 has 15 residues. For the CDR3, the DNA is TGTGCCAGCAGTAAGGGACAGGGGGCGGTCTATGGCTACACCTTC. Encoded protein: CASSKGQGAVYGYTF.